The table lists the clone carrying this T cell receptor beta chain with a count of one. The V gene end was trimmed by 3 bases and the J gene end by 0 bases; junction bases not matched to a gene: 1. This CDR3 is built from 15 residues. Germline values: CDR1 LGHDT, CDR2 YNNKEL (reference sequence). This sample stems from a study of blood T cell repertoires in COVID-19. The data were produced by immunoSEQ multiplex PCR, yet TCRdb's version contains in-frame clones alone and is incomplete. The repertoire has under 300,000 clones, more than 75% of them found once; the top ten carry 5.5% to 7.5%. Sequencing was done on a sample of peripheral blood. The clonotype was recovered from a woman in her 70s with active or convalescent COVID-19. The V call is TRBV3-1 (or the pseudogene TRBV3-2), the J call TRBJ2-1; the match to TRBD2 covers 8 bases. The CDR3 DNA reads TGTGCCAGCAGCCACCGGGGGGGCTCCTACAATGAGCAGTTCTTC. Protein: CASSHRGGSYNEQFF.